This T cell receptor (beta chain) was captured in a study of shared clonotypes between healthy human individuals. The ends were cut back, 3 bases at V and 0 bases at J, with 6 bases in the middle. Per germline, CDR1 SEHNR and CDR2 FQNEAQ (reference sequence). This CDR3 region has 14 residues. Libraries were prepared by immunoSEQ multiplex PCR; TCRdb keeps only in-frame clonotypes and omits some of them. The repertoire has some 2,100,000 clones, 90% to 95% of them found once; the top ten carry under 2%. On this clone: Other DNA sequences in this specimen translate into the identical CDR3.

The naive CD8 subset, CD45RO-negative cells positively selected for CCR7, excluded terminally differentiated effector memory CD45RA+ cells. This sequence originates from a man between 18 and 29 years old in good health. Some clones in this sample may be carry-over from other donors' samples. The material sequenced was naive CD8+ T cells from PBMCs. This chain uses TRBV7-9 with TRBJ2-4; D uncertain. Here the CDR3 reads CASSLDLAKNIQYF. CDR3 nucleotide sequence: TGTGCCAGCAGCTTGGACCTAGCCAAAAACATTCAGTACTTC.